A single sample is the source of the 10 T cell receptor beta chains below, sequenced in a study of T cells in Graves' hyperthyroidism and ophthalmopathy. TCR beta CDR3 region amplification was performed from RNA transcripts. Carried out on the TCR CDR3, a first-round RT-PCR used the HTBI primer set. TCRdb re-derived calls from the multiplex PCR reads in MiXCR, one entry per CDR3 protein. The sample lists hundreds of thousands of distinct CDR3 sequences, roughly 16% occurring once. The sample was blood. The receptor source for this set is a woman aged 40 to 50 with Graves' ophthalmopathy.

This clonotype was detected ten times or more. The chain carries TRBV11-2 and TRBJ2-3, with 8 bases matching TRBD2. CDR1 is SGHAT and CDR2 is FQNNGV in the germline V gene. Trimming removed 0 bases from V and 4 bases from J; junction bases left unmatched: 9. CDR3 length equals 17 residues. The CDR3 protein is CASSLDRSGGAADTQYF. The DNA for the CDR3 is TGTGCCAGCAGCTTAGATCGAAGCGGGGGAGCGGCAGATACGCAGTATTTT. Full variable domain (remainder filled in from reference TRBV11-2 and TRBJ2-3): EAGVAQSPRYKIIEKRQSVAFWCNPISGHATLYWYQQILGQGPKLLIQFQNNGVVDDSQLPKDRFSAERLKGVDSTLKIQPAKLEDSAVYLCASSLDRSGGAADTQYFGPGTRLTVL.

This chain connects TRBV7-8 to TRBJ2-7, with TRBD1 matching over 9 bases. Per germline, CDR1 SGHVS and CDR2 FQNEAQ. V lost 5 bases and J lost 4; bases outside the gene matches: 15. This CDR3 spans 17 amino acids. The CDR3 DNA sequence: TGTGCCAGCAGCCCGGCTTTAGTGACAGGGGGAGGATACGAGCAGTACTTC. Translated, it gives CASSPALVTGGGYEQYF.

J is TRBJ2-2 and V is TRBV19; 10 nucleotides agree with TRBD2. The CDR3 runs to 15 residues. CDR1 is LNHDA, CDR2 SQIVND, per germline (reference sequence). The trim removed 6 bases at V and 2 bases at J, leaving 3 bases unmatched. DNA for the CDR3: TGTGCCAGTAGACTAGCGGGGTTCAACACCGGGGAGCTGTTTTTT. Protein product: CASRLAGFNTGELFF.

This clonotype has ten or more counts. The V and J genes are TRBV6-2 or TRBV6-3 and TRBJ2-7; D is undetermined. This CDR3 comprises 14 residues. Germline V CDR1 and CDR2: MNHEY, SVGEGT. Deletions cut 7 bases from V and 0 bases from J, with 13 bases between. CDR3 in amino acids: CASIEAGASYEQYF. CDR3 coding DNA: TGTGCCAGCATAGAGGCAGGCGCCTCCTACGAGCAGTACTTC.

The chain uses TRBV5-1 and TRBJ2-1; 9 positions match TRBD1. The CDR3 has 16 amino acids. The trim removed 4 bases at V and 9 bases at J, leaving 14 bases unmatched. Germline V CDR1 and CDR2: SGHRS, YFSETQ. CDR3 sequence (DNA): TGCGCCAGCAGCCCCCTACCGGGACAGGGATACCCTGAGCAGTTCTTC. Translated, it gives CASSPLPGQGYPEQFF.

This clonotype came up a few times. This chain joins TRBV20-1 and TRBJ2-4, with D tentatively TRBD2 (6 bases). There are 16 residues in the CDR3. CDR1 and CDR2 from the germline V gene are DFQATT and SNEGSKA (reference sequence). The V and J ends lost 3 bases and 1 base respectively, with 16 bases between them. CDR3 sequence (DNA): TGCAGTGCTAGGGAGGGCGGGGTAGGTGCCAAAAACATTCAGTACTTC. Its protein is CSAREGGVGAKNIQYF.

This clonotype was counted between two and nine times. The chain has TRBV14 and TRBJ2-2, with unresolved D. In germline, CDR1 is SGHDN, CDR2 FVKESK. This CDR3 has 15 residues. V was pared by 1 base and J by 0 bases, with 6 bases between. CDR3 loop: CASSQVYANTGELFF. The CDR3 nucleotides are TGTGCCAGCAGCCAAGTCTACGCGAACACCGGGGAGCTGTTTTTT.

This clonotype was observed at least ten times. The J gene is TRBJ2-3, the V gene TRBV2; TRBD2 matches 11 bases. The CDR3 spans 15 residues. Germline lookup yields CDR1 SNHLY and CDR2 FYNNEI. Trimming cost V 6 bases and J 1 base; bases outside gene matches: 3. The CDR3 sequence: CASSLGLAGTDTQYF. The CDR3 DNA is TGTGCCAGCAGCTTGGGACTAGCGGGCACAGATACGCAGTATTTT. The whole variable domain, filled in from reference TRBV2 and TRBJ2-3, reads EPEVTQTPSHQVTQMGQEVILRCVPISNHLYFYWYRQILGQKVEFLVSFYNNEISEKSEIFDDQFSVERPDGSNFTLKIRSTKLEDSAMYFCASSLGLAGTDTQYFGPGTRLTVL.

J is TRBJ2-2 and V is TRBV30, with 7 bases matching TRBD2. Trimming at V came to 0 bases and at J to 7 bases, leaving 17 bases not matched to a gene. Germline loops: CDR1 GTSNPN, CDR2 SVGIG (reference sequence). The CDR3 totals 18 residues. The CDR3 sequence: CAWSVLWSGGRGYGELFF. The DNA of the CDR3 is TGTGCCTGGAGTGTACTTTGGTCGGGCGGGAGAGGCTACGGGGAGCTGTTTTTT.

This chain uses TRBV28 with TRBJ1-1, with 10 bases that match TRBD1. The V segment lost 5 bases and the J segment 4 bases; nucleotides outside the gene matches: 10. This CDR3 region has 16 residues. Germline V CDR1 and CDR2: MDHEN, SYDVKM. The CDR3 is CASSPPSGQGTTEAFF. The DNA for the CDR3 is TGTGCCAGCAGTCCTCCTTCGGGACAGGGGACCACTGAAGCTTTCTTT.